This TCR beta chain was found in a study of blood T cell repertoires in COVID-19. Profiling relied on immunoSEQ multiplex PCR, and the TCRdb table lists in-frame clones only, not all of them. Of 25,000 to 30,000 clones listed, 85% to 95% were seen once; the top ten hold approximately 0.88%. Between the trimmed V and J ends, which lost 2 bases and 2 bases, there was a span of 11 bases. The CDR3 spans 15 residues. Germline V lookup: CDR1 LGHNA, CDR2 YNFKEQ. The rearrangement joins TRBV4-2 to TRBJ2-3; D unclear. The specimen was peripheral blood. This receptor was obtained from a woman in her seventies with COVID-19, enrolled during active disease. The CDR3 region is CASSQQTENTDTQYF. The CDR3 DNA is TGTGCCAGCAGCCAACAGACGGAGAACACAGATACGCAGTATTTT.